This TCR beta chain comes out of a study of cytomegalovirus exposure and HLA in healthy donors. The PCR employed 60 Vbeta primers together with 13 Jbeta primers. Only in-frame clones appear in the TCRdb table, and some are missing; sequencing was by immunoSEQ multiplex PCR. The sample has 130,000 or so clones, approximately 80% seen once. The CDR3 is 15 residues long. V lost 2 bases, J lost 0 bases, and 8 bases lay in between. Germline-derived CDR1 and CDR2 are MDHEN and SYDVKM. Sequencing was carried out using PBMCs. This chain links TRBV28 with TRBJ1-5; D is uncertain. This receptor was taken from a woman between 40 and 55 years old in good health and CMV-seronegative. In DNA form, the CDR3 reads TGTGCCAGCAGTTTAGTACGGTATAGCAATCAGCCCCAGCATTTT. Amino acid sequence: CASSLVRYSNQPQHF.